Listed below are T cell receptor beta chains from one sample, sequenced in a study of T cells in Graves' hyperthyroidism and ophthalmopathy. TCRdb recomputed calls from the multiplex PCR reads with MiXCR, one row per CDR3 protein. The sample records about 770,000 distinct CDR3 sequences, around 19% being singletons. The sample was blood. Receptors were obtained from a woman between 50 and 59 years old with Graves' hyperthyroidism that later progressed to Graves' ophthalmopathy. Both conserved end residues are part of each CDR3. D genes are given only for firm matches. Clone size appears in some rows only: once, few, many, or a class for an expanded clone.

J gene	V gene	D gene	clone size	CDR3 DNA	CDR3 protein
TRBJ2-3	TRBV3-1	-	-	TGTGCCAGCAGCCAAGGATTGGGGGGGCCAGGAGATACGCAGTATTTT	CASSQGLGGPGDTQYF
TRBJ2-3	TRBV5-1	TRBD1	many	TGCGCCAGCAGCTGGTCGGACAGGACAGATACGCAGTATTTT	CASSWSDRTDTQYF
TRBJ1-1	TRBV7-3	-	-	TGTGCCAGCAGCTTATGGGCTGGGGTGAACACTGAAGCTTTCTTT	CASSLWAGVNTEAFF
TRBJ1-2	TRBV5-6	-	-	TGTGCCAGCAGCTTGTGGAGGGGCAGGGGCTATGGCTACACCTTC	CASSLWRGRGYGYTF
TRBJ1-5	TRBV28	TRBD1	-	TGTGCCAGCAGGGGGTTGACTCAGGGGGATCCGCATTTT	CASRGLTQGDPHF
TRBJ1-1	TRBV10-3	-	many	TGTGCCATCAGTGAACGGGGGAAGGACACTGAAGCTTTCTTT	CAISERGKDTEAFF
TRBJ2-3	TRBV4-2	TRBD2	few	TGTGCCAGCAGCCAACCCGGGACTAGCGGAGATACGCAGTATTTT	CASSQPGTSGDTQYF
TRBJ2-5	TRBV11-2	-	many	TGTGCCAGCAGCCCAAGAGGTCGTGCAGGGACTGAGACCCAGTACTTC	CASSPRGRAGTETQYF
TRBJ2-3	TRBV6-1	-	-	TGTGCCAGCAGTAAGTCCCTTGGAGGCCACACAGATACGCAGTATTTT	CASSKSLGGHTDTQYF
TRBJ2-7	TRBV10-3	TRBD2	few	TGTGCCATCAGTGGGCTAGCGGGGGACTACCGATACGAGCAGTACTTC	CAISGLAGDYRYEQYF
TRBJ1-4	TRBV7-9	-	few	TGTGCCAGCAGCTTAGCGTCGGGTAATGAAAAACTGTTTTTT	CASSLASGNEKLFF
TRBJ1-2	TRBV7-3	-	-	TGTGCCAGCAGCTTAACAGGGAGTGACTACACCTTC	CASSLTGSDYTF
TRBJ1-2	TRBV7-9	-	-	TGTGCCAGCAGCTCGTTACCCAGACAGTCTTTTGAGGATGGCTACACCTTC	CASSSLPRQSFEDGYTF
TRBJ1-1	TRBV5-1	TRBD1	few	TGCGCCAGCAGCTTGAGGACAGGGAGGAACACTGAAGCTTTCTTT	CASSLRTGRNTEAFF
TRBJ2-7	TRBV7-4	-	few	TGTGCCAGCAGCTTAGCGGGACATATAGAGCAGTACTTC	CASSLAGHIEQYF
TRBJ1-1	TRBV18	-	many	TGTGCCAGCTCACCACTGGCAGCCTCCCAGGAAGCTTTCTTT	CASSPLAASQEAFF
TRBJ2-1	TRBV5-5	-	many	TGTGCCAGCAGCTTGGGGCGGGGCTACAATGAGCAGTTCTTC	CASSLGRGYNEQFF
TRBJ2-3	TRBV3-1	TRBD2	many	TGTGCCAGCAGCCAAGAACGGGCAGGACTAGCGGGGTACACAGATACGCAGTATTTT	CASSQERAGLAGYTDTQYF
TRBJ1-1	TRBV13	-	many	TGTGCCAGCAGCCCCAGCCTGGCTAACACTGAAGCTTTCTTT	CASSPSLANTEAFF
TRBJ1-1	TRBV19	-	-	TGTGCCAGTAGCTGGGGAGAGTCGGCAGCTTTCTTT	CASSWGESAAFF
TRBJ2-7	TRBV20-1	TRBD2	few	TGCAGTGCTAGATCGGCTAGCGGGAGATCCTACGAGCAGTACTTC	CSARSASGRSYEQYF
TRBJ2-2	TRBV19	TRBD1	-	TGTGCCAGTAGTATAGACAGGGGGCGGCCCGGGGAGCTGTTTTTT	CASSIDRGRPGELFF
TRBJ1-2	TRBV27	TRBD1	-	TGTGCCAGCACTGGGACAGGGGGCGCAGTTGGCTACACCTTC	CASTGTGGAVGYTF
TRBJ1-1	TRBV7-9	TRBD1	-	TGTGCCAGCAGCAAGCCGGGACAGAATGAAGCTTTCTTT	CASSKPGQNEAFF
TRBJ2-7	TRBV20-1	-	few	TGCAGTGCTAGTCGGCTAGCTTGGGGCGAGCAGTACTTC	CSASRLAWGEQYF
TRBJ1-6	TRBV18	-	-	TGTGCCAGCTCGGGCGGGTCACCCCTCCACTTT	CASSGGSPLHF
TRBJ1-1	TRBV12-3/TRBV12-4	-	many	TGTGCCAGCAGTCCCCCGGGATATGGAACTGAAGCTTTCTTT	CASSPPGYGTEAFF
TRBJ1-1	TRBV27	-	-	TGTGCCAACAGTCTCCCCCGATCGTTGAACACTGAAGCTTTCTTT	CANSLPRSLNTEAFF
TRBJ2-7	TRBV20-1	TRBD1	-	TGCAGTGCTAGTCCCGGGACAGGAGCCTACGAGCAGTACTTC	CSASPGTGAYEQYF
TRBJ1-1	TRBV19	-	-	TGTGCCAGTAGTATATCGCCCCTGAACACTGAAGCTTTCTTT	CASSISPLNTEAFF
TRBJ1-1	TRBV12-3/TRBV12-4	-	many	TGTGCCAGCAGGCAAGACACCCCTGAAGCTTTCTTT	CASRQDTPEAFF
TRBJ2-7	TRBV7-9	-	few	TGTGCCAGCACCACTGGGGGTTCGGGCTACGAGCAGTACTTC	CASTTGGSGYEQYF
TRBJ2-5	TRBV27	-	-	TGTGCCAGCAGGAACCGGGACTCGGGGACCCAGTACTTC	CASRNRDSGTQYF
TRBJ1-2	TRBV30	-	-	TGTGCCCTCATCACTCCTGACAACCAACTCTATGGCTACACCTTC	CALITPDNQLYGYTF
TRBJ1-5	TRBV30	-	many	TGTGCCTGGAGTATGGATAGCAATCAGCCCCAGCATTTT	CAWSMDSNQPQHF
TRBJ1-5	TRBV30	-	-	TGTGCCTGCGAGACAGGAGGCGATCAGCCCCAGCATTTT	CACETGGDQPQHF
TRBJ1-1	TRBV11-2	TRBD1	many	TGTGCCAGCAGCTTAGGGACAGGCCCTGAAGCTTTCTTT	CASSLGTGPEAFF
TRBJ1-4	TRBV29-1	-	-	TGCAGCGTTGAAGATCTACTAGGTGAAAAACTGTTTTTT	CSVEDLLGEKLFF
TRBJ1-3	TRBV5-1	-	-	TGCGCCAGCAGCTTGGCCGGGGGAGCTGGTGGAAACACCATATATTTT	CASSLAGGAGGNTIYF
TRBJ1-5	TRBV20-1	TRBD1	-	TGCAGTGCTAGAGATGGGGGACAGGGGTACTGGGGCAATCAGCCCCAGCATTTT	CSARDGGQGYWGNQPQHF
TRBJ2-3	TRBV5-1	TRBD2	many	TGCGCCAGCAGCTTGCCTAGCGGGGTTCTCACAGATACGCAGTATTTT	CASSLPSGVLTDTQYF
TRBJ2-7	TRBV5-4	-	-	TGTGCCAGCAGCTTGGACAGGCAAATATACGAGCAGTACTTC	CASSLDRQIYEQYF
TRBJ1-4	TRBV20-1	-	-	TGCAGTGCTAGAGATGCGGGGTCCGGGGAAGAAAAACTGTTTTTT	CSARDAGSGEEKLFF
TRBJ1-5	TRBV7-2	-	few	TGTGCCAGCAGCTTAGATCCGGGCGTCGGGCCCGGCAATCAGCCCCAGCATTTT	CASSLDPGVGPGNQPQHF
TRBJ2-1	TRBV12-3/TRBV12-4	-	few	TGTGCCAGCACCGGCCGGGGTGGGTGGAATGAGCAGTTCTTC	CASTGRGGWNEQFF
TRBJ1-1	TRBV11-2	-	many	TGTGCCAGCAGCTCCAAGGGGCTCTCCACTGAAGCTTTCTTT	CASSSKGLSTEAFF
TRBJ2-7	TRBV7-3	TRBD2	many	TGTGCCAGCAGCTTAGGGCGGGGGAACTCCTACGAGCAGTACTTC	CASSLGRGNSYEQYF
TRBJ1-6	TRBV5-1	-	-	TGCGCCAGCAGCTTAGGATCCAACAATAATTCACCCCTCCACTTT	CASSLGSNNNSPLHF
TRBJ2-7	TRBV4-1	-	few	TGCGCCAGCCGCCAGGGCGAAGGAGACGAGCAGTACTTC	CASRQGEGDEQYF
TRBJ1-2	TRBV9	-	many	TGTGCCAGCAGCCTTCGGGGGCGGGTGGATGGCTACACCTTC	CASSLRGRVDGYTF
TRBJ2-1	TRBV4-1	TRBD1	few	TGCGCCAGCAGCCAAGGGGGGACAGCCTACAATGAGCAGTTCTTC	CASSQGGTAYNEQFF
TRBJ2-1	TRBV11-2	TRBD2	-	TGTGCCAGCAGCCGGGGGGACGGAGGGATCTACAATGAGCAGTTCTTC	CASSRGDGGIYNEQFF
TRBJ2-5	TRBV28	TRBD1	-	TGTGCCAGCAGCTTAGACCGGGACAGGGAAGAGACCCAGTACTTC	CASSLDRDREETQYF